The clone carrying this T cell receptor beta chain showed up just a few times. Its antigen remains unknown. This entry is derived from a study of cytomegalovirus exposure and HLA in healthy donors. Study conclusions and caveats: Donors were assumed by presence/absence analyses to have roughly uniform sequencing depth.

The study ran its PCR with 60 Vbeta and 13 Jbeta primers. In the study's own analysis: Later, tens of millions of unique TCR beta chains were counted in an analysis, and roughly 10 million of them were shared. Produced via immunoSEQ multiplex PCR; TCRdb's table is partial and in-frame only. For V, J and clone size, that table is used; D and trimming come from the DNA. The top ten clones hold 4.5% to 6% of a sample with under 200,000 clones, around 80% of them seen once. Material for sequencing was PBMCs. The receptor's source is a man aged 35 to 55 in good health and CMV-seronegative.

This CDR3 reads CASGPGKTNTEAFF. CDR3 in DNA: TGTGCTAGTGGCCCGGGGAAGACCAACACTGAAGCTTTCTTT. The V gene is TRBV12-5, the J gene TRBJ1-1; D remains ambiguous. The V end lost 6 bases, the J end lost 2 bases, and 13 bases lay between the germline ends. CDR3 length equals 14 residues. The germline CDR1 and CDR2 sequences are LGHNT and FRNRAP. The whole variable domain, remainder taken from reference TRBV12-5 and TRBJ1-1, is DARVTQTPRHKVTEMGQEVTMRCQPILGHNTVFWYRQTMMQGLELLAYFRNRAPLDDSGMPKDRFSAEMPDATLATLKIQPSEPRDSAVYFCASGPGKTNTEAFFGQGTRLTVV.